This T cell receptor (beta chain) was retrieved from a study of OX40 agonist ivuxolimab in advanced cancers. Study information: An agonistic human IgG2 monoclonal antibody against OX40 (CD134) was given. Patients in the trial were receiving intravenous ivuxolimab every 2 weeks, at doses of 0.01 to 10 mg/kg. Patients achieving partial responses numbered three: one hepatocellular carcinoma case and two cutaneous melanoma cases.

Germline V CDR1 and CDR2: GTSNPN, SVGIG (reference sequence). CDR3 size: 14 residues. V was pared by 3 bases and J by 4 bases, with 12 bases between. Data came from immunoSEQ multiplex PCR; TCRdb stores just in-frame clones and leaves some out. The sample holds tens of thousands of clones, around 83% seen once. Blood draws occurred at baseline, cycle 4 day 1, and cycle 7 day 1. This clone has a handful of counts. V is TRBV30 and J is TRBJ2-2; no reliable D call. The clonotype comes from an adult with an advanced solid tumor such as melanoma, head and neck, liver or kidney cancer. Here the sequenced sample was CD4+ or CD8+ T cells sorted from blood, taken in a trial of the OX40 agonist ivuxolimab. The CDR3 DNA follows: TGTGCCTGGAGAAGCCAGAGGAGCACCGGGGAGCTGTTTTTT. Protein: CAWRSQRSTGELFF.